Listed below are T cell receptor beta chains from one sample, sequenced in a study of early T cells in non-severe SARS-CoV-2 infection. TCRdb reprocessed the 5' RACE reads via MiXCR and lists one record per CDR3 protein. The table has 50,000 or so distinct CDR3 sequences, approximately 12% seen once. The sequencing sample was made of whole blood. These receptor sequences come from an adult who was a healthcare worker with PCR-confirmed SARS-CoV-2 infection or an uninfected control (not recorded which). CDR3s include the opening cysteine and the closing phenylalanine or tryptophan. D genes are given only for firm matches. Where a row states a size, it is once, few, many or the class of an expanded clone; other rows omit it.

CDR3 DNA: TGTGCCAGCAGCCCCCGTAGGCACCAAGGCACTGAAGCTTTCTTT
CDR3 protein: CASSPRRHQGTEAFF
V gene: TRBV3-1
D gene: NA
clone size: many
J gene: TRBJ1-1

CDR3 DNA: TGTGCCAGCAGCCGCTGGGGAACTAACTATGGCTACACCTTC
CDR3 protein: CASSRWGTNYGYTF
V gene: TRBV12-3/TRBV12-4
D gene: NA
clone size: many
J gene: TRBJ1-2

CDR3 DNA: TGTGCCAGCAGCCCCTCCCTCGACTTCTACGAGCAGTACTTC
CDR3 protein: CASSPSLDFYEQYF
V gene: TRBV9
D gene: NA
clone size: many
J gene: TRBJ2-7

CDR3 DNA: TGTGCCAGCAGCCGTAGAGGGATCCATGAAAAACTGTTTTTT
CDR3 protein: CASSRRGIHEKLFF
V gene: TRBV7-2
D gene: NA
clone size: many
J gene: TRBJ1-4

CDR3 DNA: TGTGCCAGCAGTTTAACCGGTCGTGGAAGGTATGGCTACACCTTC
CDR3 protein: CASSLTGRGRYGYTF
V gene: TRBV28
D gene: NA
clone size: many
J gene: TRBJ1-2

CDR3 DNA: TGTGCCAGCAGCTTGGGCCCGCGTGAGCAGTTCTTC
CDR3 protein: CASSLGPREQFF
V gene: TRBV7-2
D gene: NA
clone size: NA
J gene: TRBJ2-1

CDR3 DNA: TGTGCCAGCAGTCCAGGGGCGAGGATCTACTTC
CDR3 protein: CASSPGARIYF
V gene: TRBV28
D gene: NA
clone size: NA
J gene: TRBJ2-7

CDR3 DNA: TGTGCCACCAGCAGACAGGGAAGAAACACCATATATTTT
CDR3 protein: CATSRQGRNTIYF
V gene: TRBV15
D gene: NA
clone size: few
J gene: TRBJ1-3

CDR3 DNA: TGTGCCAGCAGCACAAAGAGACAGGGGATTTTTTTTACTGAAGCTTTCTTT
CDR3 protein: CASSTKRQGIFFTEAFF
V gene: TRBV11-2
D gene: TRBD1
clone size: NA
J gene: TRBJ1-1

CDR3 DNA: TGCGCCAGCAGCCACAACCCGCGAGGGCAACCCTACAATGAGCAGTTCTTC
CDR3 protein: CASSHNPRGQPYNEQFF
V gene: TRBV4-3
D gene: NA
clone size: NA
J gene: TRBJ2-1

CDR3 DNA: TGTGCCATCCACAGGGCTAATAATGAAAAACTGTTTTTT
CDR3 protein: CAIHRANNEKLFF
V gene: TRBV6-6
D gene: NA
clone size: few
J gene: TRBJ1-4

CDR3 DNA: TGTGCCAGCAGTGCACAGAACAAGAACACTGAAGCTTTCTTT
CDR3 protein: CASSAQNKNTEAFF
V gene: TRBV12-3/TRBV12-4
D gene: NA
clone size: NA
J gene: TRBJ1-1

CDR3 DNA: TGTGCCAGCATAGGAGGCGGGGAGCCCCAGCATTTT
CDR3 protein: CASIGGGEPQHF
V gene: TRBV28
D gene: NA
clone size: many
J gene: TRBJ1-5

CDR3 DNA: TGCAGCGCGGATATCCCTCGGGGGGACGGGATTGAAGCTTTCTTT
CDR3 protein: CSADIPRGDGIEAFF
V gene: TRBV29-1
D gene: NA
clone size: many
J gene: TRBJ1-1

CDR3 DNA: TGTGCCAGCAGCTCGCCTGGATATACGCAGTATTTT
CDR3 protein: CASSSPGYTQYF
V gene: TRBV6-5
D gene: NA
clone size: NA
J gene: TRBJ2-3

CDR3 DNA: TGTGCCACCAGTGAGGGCACTGAAGCTTTCTTT
CDR3 protein: CATSEGTEAFF
V gene: TRBV24-1
D gene: NA
clone size: NA
J gene: TRBJ1-1

CDR3 DNA: TGTGCCAGCAGCCCGGGGGTGACTAAGGATACGCAGTATTTT
CDR3 protein: CASSPGVTKDTQYF
V gene: TRBV5-4
D gene: NA
clone size: NA
J gene: TRBJ2-3

CDR3 DNA: TGTGCCAGCAGCCTGGGACTAGCGGGGGGCACAGATACGCAGTATTTT
CDR3 protein: CASSLGLAGGTDTQYF
V gene: TRBV7-2
D gene: TRBD2
clone size: NA
J gene: TRBJ2-3

CDR3 DNA: TGTGCCAGCAGCATCGCACAGGGATTCGCAACTAATGAAAAACTGTTTTTT
CDR3 protein: CASSIAQGFATNEKLFF
V gene: TRBV7-2
D gene: NA
clone size: many
J gene: TRBJ1-4

CDR3 DNA: TGTGCCAGCAGCCACCCCCAGGGGGCACGCTCTGAAGCTTTCTTT
CDR3 protein: CASSHPQGARSEAFF
V gene: TRBV4-2
D gene: TRBD1
clone size: NA
J gene: TRBJ1-1

CDR3 DNA: TGTGCCAGCAGCCCAGGGGGAACCTACGAGCAGTACTTC
CDR3 protein: CASSPGGTYEQYF
V gene: TRBV9
D gene: TRBD1
clone size: NA
J gene: TRBJ2-7

CDR3 DNA: TGTGCCATCAGTGGGCGGGGGCCCCCCACCGGGGAGCTGTTTTTT
CDR3 protein: CAISGRGPPTGELFF
V gene: TRBV10-3
D gene: NA
clone size: many
J gene: TRBJ2-2

CDR3 DNA: TGTGCCAGCAGTTGGGGACCGAACACTGAAGCTTTCTTT
CDR3 protein: CASSWGPNTEAFF
V gene: TRBV27
D gene: NA
clone size: many
J gene: TRBJ1-1

CDR3 DNA: TGTGCCAGCAGTGACAGGGTCCCGGGGCAGCCCCAGCATTTT
CDR3 protein: CASSDRVPGQPQHF
V gene: TRBV6-1
D gene: NA
clone size: many
J gene: TRBJ1-5

CDR3 DNA: TGCAGTGCTGGGGAATCCACTGAAGCTTTCTTT
CDR3 protein: CSAGESTEAFF
V gene: TRBV20-1
D gene: NA
clone size: many
J gene: TRBJ1-1

CDR3 DNA: TGCAGTGCTAGTGGACTAAACTACAATGAGCAGTTCTTC
CDR3 protein: CSASGLNYNEQFF
V gene: TRBV20-1
D gene: NA
clone size: many
J gene: TRBJ2-1

CDR3 DNA: TGCAGTGCTAGAGATGGGGGTGGGACCTACGAGCAGTACTTC
CDR3 protein: CSARDGGGTYEQYF
V gene: TRBV20-1
D gene: NA
clone size: many
J gene: TRBJ2-7

CDR3 DNA: TGTGCCAGCAGTTTATCGAGGGACCAGCCCCAGCATTTT
CDR3 protein: CASSLSRDQPQHF
V gene: TRBV27
D gene: NA
clone size: few
J gene: TRBJ1-5

CDR3 DNA: TGTGCCAGCAAACTCCTCGGGGGGCGCGGCTATGGCTACACCTTC
CDR3 protein: CASKLLGGRGYGYTF
V gene: TRBV12-3/TRBV12-4
D gene: NA
clone size: many
J gene: TRBJ1-2

CDR3 DNA: TGTGCCAGCAGTCTGCGGACAGGGAGAATTTTCACTGAAGCTTTCTTT
CDR3 protein: CASSLRTGRIFTEAFF
V gene: TRBV6-1
D gene: TRBD1
clone size: NA
J gene: TRBJ1-1

CDR3 DNA: TGTGCCAGCAGCCCGCACAGGTTCCGGCAGTTCTTC
CDR3 protein: CASSPHRFRQFF
V gene: TRBV3-1
D gene: NA
clone size: NA
J gene: TRBJ2-1

CDR3 DNA: TGTGCCTGGAATTCCAAACAGGGCGGCTCTGGAAACACCATATATTTT
CDR3 protein: CAWNSKQGGSGNTIYF
V gene: TRBV30
D gene: NA
clone size: few
J gene: TRBJ1-3

CDR3 DNA: TGTGCCAGCAGCCAATCAGCCGGGACTAGCGGGGGACGAGCCTACGAGCAGTACTTC
CDR3 protein: CASSQSAGTSGGRAYEQYF
V gene: TRBV3-1
D gene: TRBD2
clone size: few
J gene: TRBJ2-7

CDR3 DNA: TGTGCCAGCAGCTTAAATCCAGCTAGCGGGTCCTACAATGAGCAGTTCTTC
CDR3 protein: CASSLNPASGSYNEQFF
V gene: TRBV7-9
D gene: TRBD2
clone size: many
J gene: TRBJ2-1

CDR3 DNA: TGTGCCAGCAGTTTTCGATCGGGACTAGCGACTAGCACAGATACGCAGTATTTT
CDR3 protein: CASSFRSGLATSTDTQYF
V gene: TRBV28
D gene: TRBD2
clone size: many
J gene: TRBJ2-3

CDR3 DNA: TGTGCCAGCGCCCCATGGCGGGGTAGTTCTTCGGAAGCTTTCTTT
CDR3 protein: CASAPWRGSSSEAFF
V gene: TRBV28
D gene: NA
clone size: many
J gene: TRBJ1-1

CDR3 DNA: TGTGCCAGCAGCTTGGAGCCTGTTACTCCCTACGAGCAGTACTTC
CDR3 protein: CASSLEPVTPYEQYF
V gene: TRBV5-4
D gene: NA
clone size: many
J gene: TRBJ2-7

CDR3 DNA: TGTGCCAGCTCACCTCCCACGGGACCCGGAGGGGAGCAGTACTTC
CDR3 protein: CASSPPTGPGGEQYF
V gene: TRBV18
D gene: NA
clone size: many
J gene: TRBJ2-7